This T cell receptor (beta chain) was observed in a study of blood T cell repertoires in COVID-19. As for the study in general: Collection of acute and convalescent COVID-19 samples took place in the United States, Italy and Spain. PBMCs, B-cell-depleted T cells, or T cells provided the cDNA or gDNA that made up the material.

V lost 3 bases to trimming and J lost 8 bases, with 22 bases between them. The germline gives CDR1 SQVTM, CDR2 ANQGSEA. This CDR3 region has 15 residues. Per the original methods: Amplified reference gene primers provided the basis for estimating nucleated cell counts. Method: immunoSEQ multiplex PCR; TCRdb's copy keeps in-frame clones and lacks some. V and J calls and clone size are copied from that table; D and trimming were computed from the DNA. The profile shows roughly 53,000 clones, 82% of them singletons. This clonotype originated in a human donor in a cohort sampled during active COVID-19. The sample consisted of peripheral blood. The genes are TRBV29-1 and TRBJ1-2; no firm D call. The CDR3 sequence is CSVDDVAGSWKGYTF. In nucleotides, the CDR3 is TGCAGCGTTGACGATGTTGCTGGGAGTTGGAAGGGCTACACCTTC.